This T cell receptor beta chain was identified in a study of cytomegalovirus exposure and HLA in healthy donors. Study-level results: After further analysis at a later stage, 16,951 TCR beta sequences were associated with HLA alleles at 0.05 false discovery rate. V- and J-gene trimming of TCR beta was linked (in a later analysis) to a missense DCLRE1C variant. Diagnosis of cytomegalovirus status made by the classifier reportedly showed high specificity and sensitivity. Differences between HLA loci emerged in a later analysis of TCR association rates, with DRB1 most and HLA-C fewest.

Notes on this clone: Its antigen is unknown.

Use of 60 Vbeta and 13 Jbeta primers characterized the PCR. The assay was immunoSEQ multiplex PCR, and TCRdb's table has in-frame clones only and misses some. The sample lists 150,000 to 200,000 clones, around 88% occurring once. This CDR3 is 12 amino acids long. V was cut by 1 base and J by 4 bases, with 5 bases left in between. Germline V gene lookup returns CDR1 WSHSY and CDR2 SAAADI. The clonotype originates from a woman between 25 and 40 years old in good health and CMV-seronegative. Sequenced material: PBMCs. This rearrangement joins TRBV10-2 to TRBJ2-7; no clear D. CDR3 sequence: CASSELSYEQYF. The CDR3, as DNA: TGCGCCAGCAGTGAGTTGAGTTACGAGCAGTACTTC.